These T cell receptor beta chains were read from a single sample in a study of T-cell memory formation after mild COVID-19. TCRdb processed the 5' RACE reads anew with MiXCR; each CDR3 protein has one entry. Of some 260,000 distinct CDR3 sequences listed, 16% are singletons. Sequences were obtained from PBMCs or a T cell subset sorted from them (not recorded which). The receptor source for this set is a man aged 18 to 30 who had mild COVID-19 (a few samples of this study predate the infection). Cell type and time point are not known. Both conserved end residues are part of each CDR3. A D gene is named only where the DNA matches it firmly. A row's size may be missing; if present it is once, few, many or a size class.

j_gene: TRBJ2-3; v_gene: TRBV6-2/TRBV6-3; abundance: .; d_gene: .; CDR3nt: TGTGCCAGCAGTTATGACGGGGCCGGGGTCGGTACGCAGTATTTT; CDR3aa: CASSYDGAGVGTQYF
j_gene: TRBJ2-1; v_gene: TRBV7-2; abundance: few; d_gene: .; CDR3nt: TGTGCCAGCAGCTCAACAGGGTCAAACAATGAGCAGTTCTTC; CDR3aa: CASSSTGSNNEQFF
j_gene: TRBJ1-5; v_gene: TRBV12-3/TRBV12-4; abundance: .; d_gene: TRBD1; CDR3nt: TGTGCCAGCAGGGGACAGGGCGATCAGCCCCAGCATTTT; CDR3aa: CASRGQGDQPQHF
j_gene: TRBJ1-1; v_gene: TRBV29-1; abundance: .; d_gene: .; CDR3nt: TGCAGCGTTGAAGAGCAGGGCGGGACTGAAGCTTTCTTT; CDR3aa: CSVEEQGGTEAFF
j_gene: TRBJ2-5; v_gene: TRBV14; abundance: few; d_gene: .; CDR3nt: TGTGCCAGCAGCCAGTACACAGGAGAGACCCAGTACTTC; CDR3aa: CASSQYTGETQYF
j_gene: TRBJ1-1; v_gene: TRBV6-5; abundance: few; d_gene: .; CDR3nt: TGTGCCAGCAGTTTCCAAGTTAACACTGAAGCTTTCTTT; CDR3aa: CASSFQVNTEAFF
j_gene: TRBJ2-2; v_gene: TRBV24-1; abundance: few; d_gene: TRBD1; CDR3nt: TGTGCCACCAGTGATGCGGACAGGACCGCCGGGGAGCTGTTTTTT; CDR3aa: CATSDADRTAGELFF
j_gene: TRBJ2-1; v_gene: TRBV7-2; abundance: few; d_gene: TRBD1; CDR3nt: TGTGCCAGCAGCTTAGTGACAGGGGACAATGAGCAGTTCTTC; CDR3aa: CASSLVTGDNEQFF
j_gene: TRBJ2-1; v_gene: TRBV4-3; abundance: few; d_gene: .; CDR3nt: TGCGCCAGCAGCCGTGGGGCGGGGGAGCAGTTCTTC; CDR3aa: CASSRGAGEQFF
j_gene: TRBJ1-2; v_gene: TRBV4-1; abundance: .; d_gene: .; CDR3nt: TGCGCCAGCAGCCAAGACGGGCAGGGTGGTCATGGCTACACCTTC; CDR3aa: CASSQDGQGGHGYTF
j_gene: TRBJ1-5; v_gene: TRBV2; abundance: few; d_gene: TRBD1; CDR3nt: TGTGCCAGCAGTAGACAGGGGGAAAATCAGCCCCAGCATTTT; CDR3aa: CASSRQGENQPQHF
j_gene: TRBJ2-1; v_gene: TRBV18; abundance: .; d_gene: .; CDR3nt: TGTGCCAGCTCACCACCCCTCAGGTCCTACAATGAGCAGTTCTTC; CDR3aa: CASSPPLRSYNEQFF
j_gene: TRBJ2-3; v_gene: TRBV7-8; abundance: many; d_gene: .; CDR3nt: TGTGCCAGCAGCCCCCCCAGGGCGGATACGCAGTATTTT; CDR3aa: CASSPPRADTQYF
j_gene: TRBJ2-3; v_gene: TRBV10-3; abundance: .; d_gene: .; CDR3nt: TGTGCCGCCCGGGACCTTAACACAGATACGCAGTATTTT; CDR3aa: CAARDLNTDTQYF
j_gene: TRBJ2-3; v_gene: TRBV5-4; abundance: .; d_gene: .; CDR3nt: TGTGCCAGCAGCCGAAGGCAGGTGTCTGGCACAGATACGCAGTATTTT; CDR3aa: CASSRRQVSGTDTQYF
j_gene: TRBJ1-1; v_gene: TRBV6-1; abundance: few; d_gene: .; CDR3nt: TGTGCCAGCAGAATGGGGAACACTGAAGCTTTCTTT; CDR3aa: CASRMGNTEAFF
j_gene: TRBJ1-5; v_gene: TRBV20-1; abundance: many; d_gene: .; CDR3nt: TGCAGTGCCTTGAGCAGGGATAGCAATCAGCCCCAGCATTTT; CDR3aa: CSALSRDSNQPQHF
j_gene: TRBJ1-1; v_gene: TRBV15; abundance: few; d_gene: .; CDR3nt: TGTGCCACCAGCAGAGATAGGGGGGATGAAGCTTTCTTT; CDR3aa: CATSRDRGDEAFF
j_gene: TRBJ2-7; v_gene: TRBV27; abundance: .; d_gene: .; CDR3nt: TGTGCCAGCAGCAGTTTCGGGGCGGGACCCGAGGCCTACGAGCAGTACTTC; CDR3aa: CASSSFGAGPEAYEQYF
j_gene: TRBJ2-3; v_gene: TRBV7-2; abundance: few; d_gene: TRBD2; CDR3nt: TGTGCCAGCAGCTTAGAGCGGGGGGGCGACACAGATACGCAGTATTTT; CDR3aa: CASSLERGGDTDTQYF
j_gene: TRBJ2-1; v_gene: TRBV12-3/TRBV12-4; abundance: many; d_gene: .; CDR3nt: TGTGCCAGCAGTTTCCAAGGAAGCTCCTACAATGAGCAGTTCTTC; CDR3aa: CASSFQGSSYNEQFF
j_gene: TRBJ2-3; v_gene: TRBV2; abundance: few; d_gene: TRBD1; CDR3nt: TGTGCCAGCAGTGATGCGACAGGGATGTCCCTTAGCACAGATACGCAGTATTTT; CDR3aa: CASSDATGMSLSTDTQYF
j_gene: TRBJ2-7; v_gene: TRBV27; abundance: many; d_gene: TRBD1; CDR3nt: TGTGCCAGCAGCATAACAGGGGAGGAGCAGTACTTC; CDR3aa: CASSITGEEQYF
j_gene: TRBJ1-2; v_gene: TRBV6-2/TRBV6-3; abundance: .; d_gene: .; CDR3nt: TGTGCCAGCAGTCAAGAGACATGGAACTATGGCTACACCTTC; CDR3aa: CASSQETWNYGYTF
j_gene: TRBJ2-2; v_gene: TRBV7-2; abundance: few; d_gene: .; CDR3nt: TGTGCCAGCAGCCCCGGGTCGGGAACCGGGGAGCTGTTTTTT; CDR3aa: CASSPGSGTGELFF
j_gene: TRBJ1-2; v_gene: TRBV12-3/TRBV12-4; abundance: many; d_gene: .; CDR3nt: TGTGCCAGCAGTTTAATCCCCAGGGTATATGGCTACACCTTC; CDR3aa: CASSLIPRVYGYTF
j_gene: TRBJ1-2; v_gene: TRBV5-1; abundance: few; d_gene: .; CDR3nt: TGCGCCAGCAGCTCCTATGGAGGGGGGGGAGAGAATGGCTACACCTTC; CDR3aa: CASSSYGGGGENGYTF
j_gene: TRBJ2-5; v_gene: TRBV12-3/TRBV12-4; abundance: few; d_gene: TRBD2; CDR3nt: TGTGCCAGCTCCGGGGCGGGGGGCCGAATAGAGACCCAGTACTTC; CDR3aa: CASSGAGGRIETQYF